This TCR beta chain was sequenced during a study of blood T cell repertoires in COVID-19. Background on the study: The United States, Italy and Spain provided the acute and convalescent COVID-19 samples. PBMCs, B-cell-depleted T cells, or T cells were the source of the cDNA or gDNA that made up the material.

This clone showed up just once. Per the original data handling: The assay estimated nucleated cells by amplifying reference gene primers. The method was immunoSEQ multiplex PCR; TCRdb's version includes in-frame clones alone and lacks a portion of them. D and trimming come from the DNA, and the V and J calls and clone size come from that table. The data contain 150,000 to 200,000 clones, around four fifths of them singletons. The length of the CDR3 is 16 residues. Trimming stripped 4 bases from V and 5 bases from J, with 20 bases between. CDR1 and CDR2 from the germline V gene are SNHLY and FYNNEI. This rearrangement joins TRBV2 to TRBJ2-5; TRBD1 is a possible D gene (5 bases). Material: peripheral blood. The receptor comes from a woman in her twenties or thirties with acute or convalescent COVID-19. The CDR3 DNA is TGTGCCAGCAGTGTATCCCAAAGGGGCTTTGGGGAGACCCAGTACTTC. Amino acids: CASSVSQRGFGETQYF.